This record concerns one T cell receptor beta chain sequence. The PCR had 60 Vbeta and 13 Jbeta primers. Assay used: immunoSEQ multiplex PCR; TCRdb lists only in-frame clones, some missing. The repertoire holds 110,000 to 150,000 clones, with 70% to 85% as singletons. CDR1 is MNHNY and CDR2 is SVGAGI in the germline V gene (reference sequence). CDR3 size: 15 residues. The V and J ends lost 6 bases and 3 bases respectively, with 18 bases between them. This sample stems from a study of cytomegalovirus exposure and HLA in healthy donors. The rearrangement links TRBV6-6 to TRBJ2-7, with D perhaps matching TRBD2 (6 bases). The specimen was PBMCs. This TCR derives from a man between 35 and 55 years old in good health and CMV-seropositive. The CDR3 sequence is CASSGPGRRDYEQYF. CDR3 bases: TGTGCCAGCAGCGGCCCGGGAAGGCGGGACTACGAGCAGTACTTC.